This T cell receptor beta chain was identified during a study of cytomegalovirus exposure and HLA in healthy donors. Study as a whole: Researchers found that under 90% of just under 400 genotyped donors fell within the Caucasian-associated ancestry cluster.

Primers included in the PCR were 60 Vbeta and 13 Jbeta primers. Data came from immunoSEQ multiplex PCR; TCRdb stores just in-frame clones and leaves some out. The repertoire has around 150,000 clones, approximately 88% of them found once; the top ten carry 0.85%. Note on this clone: No antigen is known for it.

Study observations and caveats: A list of 150 or so TCR beta chains associated with cytomegalovirus was given. TCR beta sequences reportedly predicted most subjects' HLA-A and HLA-B alleles accurately.

V gave up 2 bases and J gave up 3 bases; unmatched junction bases: 4. The CDR3 spans 15 residues. Germline lookup yields CDR1 SGHRS and CDR2 YFSETQ. The chain is built from TRBV5-1 and TRBJ2-7; 11 nucleotides line up with TRBD2. The TCR sequence derives from a woman in her 30s in good health and CMV-seronegative. The sample taken for sequencing was PBMCs. The CDR3 here is CASSLTTSGSYEQYF. CDR3 in DNA: TGCGCCAGCAGCTTAACTACTAGCGGGAGCTACGAGCAGTACTTC.